This T cell receptor beta chain was found in a study of blood T cells in healthy people across ages. General study results and limits: Donors of long life had a larger count of naive CD4+ cells and greater diversity than aged donors. Unknown CMV status may confound age-related changes in expanded clones.

The CDR3 length is 13 residues. Trimming removed 5 bases from V and 6 bases from J; junction bases left unmatched: 4. CDR1 and CDR2 from the germline V gene are SEHNR and FQNEAQ (reference sequence). This clonotype was counted only a few times. Its antigen is not known. Primers used in a second PCR of roughly 6 to 11 cycles were a sample-barcoded 5' primer and a J-beta primer mix. MiXCR was run by TCRdb on the 5' RACE reads, yielding one entry per CDR3 protein. Here the sample spans about a million distinct CDR3 sequences, roughly 51% being singletons. The TCR originated in a woman in her sixties or seventies in good health. Sequences were obtained from blood. V and J are TRBV7-9 and TRBJ2-3; 8 bases fit TRBD1. The chain's CDR3 is CASSTDRADTQYF. CDR3 DNA sequence: TGTGCCAGCAGCACGGACAGGGCGGATACGCAGTATTTT. The full variable domain, with the rest looked up from reference TRBV7-9 and TRBJ2-3, is DTGVSQNPRHKITKRGQNVTFRCDPISEHNRLYWYRQTLGQGPEFLTYFQNEAQLEKSRLLSDRFSAERPKGSFSTLEIQRTEQGDSAMYLCASSTDRADTQYFGPGTRLTVL.